These T cell receptor beta chains were read from a single sample in a study of T cells expressing NK-cell markers. TCRdb reprocessed the 5' RACE reads; each CDR3 protein has one entry and no DNA is given. The repertoire shows almost 450,000 distinct CDR3 sequences; the top ten hold more than 7%. Sequencing used blood T cells: a sorted CD56 or NKG2C T cell subset, CD4+ or CD8+ T cells, or bulk PBMC T cells (not recorded which). These receptors came from a woman between 18 and 75 years old in good health. CDR3s include the opening cysteine and the closing phenylalanine or tryptophan.

V	J	CDR3
TRBV12-3/TRBV12-4	TRBJ1-2	CASSPRTQAGYGYTF
TRBV19	TRBJ1-1	CASSPGPRGAEAFF
TRBV5-1	TRBJ2-7	CASSSWDRSPLKQYF
TRBV6-1	TRBJ2-1	CASSVGAGYNEQFF
TRBV27	TRBJ2-7	CASSFGSAEQYF
TRBV14	TRBJ2-5	CASSQVGRSEETQYF
TRBV12-3/TRBV12-4	TRBJ1-2	CASSFSNYGYTF
TRBV20-1	TRBJ1-3	CSASGRSSGNTIYF
TRBV12-3/TRBV12-4	TRBJ2-1	CASSLKQLHNEQFF
TRBV7-2	TRBJ2-7	CASSFTRGPLFF
TRBV15	TRBJ2-3	CATSSALYTDTQYF
TRBV5-1	TRBJ2-6	CASSSPTGANVLTF
TRBV20-1	TRBJ2-5	CSAPESASRHQETQYF
TRBV28	TRBJ1-2	CASRPPGTFYGYTF
TRBV7-2	TRBJ2-1	CASSSGTQPSYNEQFF
TRBV28	TRBJ2-7	CASRLLTTTGPAYEQYF
TRBV3-1	TRBJ1-1	CASSPLAGQGISAFF
TRBV3-1	TRBJ1-1	CASSQPGTEAFF
TRBV4-1	TRBJ2-7	CASSPIAVQAGEQYF
TRBV5-1	TRBJ1-2	CASSFNDYGYTF
TRBV7-6	TRBJ1-4	CASSRRQAGEKLFF
TRBV4-3	TRBJ2-1	CASSQGRASGDNEQFF
TRBV6-5	TRBJ2-1	CASSSSGTYNEQFF
TRBV21-1	TRBJ1-3	CASSKGGGLSGNTIYF
TRBV6-2/TRBV6-3	TRBJ1-5	CASSYHGPGQPQHF
TRBV6-2/TRBV6-3	TRBJ2-7	CASSYSSAGSYEQYF
TRBV7-2	TRBJ2-1	CASTPTSAPLRYNEQFF
TRBV10-3	TRBJ2-7	CAISESRSGGQGAYEQYF
TRBV20-1	TRBJ2-7	CSASRDRLYEQYF
TRBV12-3/TRBV12-4	TRBJ1-1	CASNPGTGGLLNTEAFF
TRBV7-2	TRBJ2-1	CASTGLAGGEQFF
TRBV12-3/TRBV12-4	TRBJ2-1	CASSMDSYNEQFF
TRBV12-3/TRBV12-4	TRBJ1-5	CASSPGRGPQHF
TRBV25-1	TRBJ1-6	CASRLGYSNSPLHF
TRBV10-3	TRBJ2-5	CAIRPPTSQETQYF
TRBV7-3	TRBJ2-2	CASSSGGVGGELFF
TRBV25-1	TRBJ1-5	CASSGTGGGQPQHF
TRBV3-1	TRBJ2-5	CASSQVQPDRTQYF
TRBV20-1	TRBJ2-2	CSASSRDTGELFF
TRBV6-1	TRBJ2-1	CASSEGDSYNEQFF
TRBV20-1	TRBJ1-3	CSARFFPRGGGGNTIYF
TRBV29-1	TRBJ2-1	CSAALGYNEQFF
TRBV29-1	TRBJ1-1	CSVESQGGDTEAFF
TRBV20-1	TRBJ2-7	CSARPPGQGGYEQYF
TRBV19	TRBJ2-1	CASSITSGTVNEQFF
TRBV12-3/TRBV12-4	TRBJ1-2	CASSLSPNGNRDTDNYGYTF
TRBV5-6	TRBJ2-7	CASSGRVSYEQYF
TRBV5-6	TRBJ2-1	CASSWRLAGGPMSYNEQFF
TRBV7-8	TRBJ1-1	CASSLGASNTEAFF
TRBV27	TRBJ1-1	CASSLSWPGQGMNTEAFF
TRBV30	TRBJ2-5	CAWGSGAQGQETQYF
TRBV29-1	TRBJ2-3	CSIVASGRAAVTDTQYF
TRBV6-1	TRBJ2-4	CASTGTGESSIQYF
TRBV10-3	TRBJ1-5	CASTGQPGNQPQHF
TRBV6-4	TRBJ2-3	CASSHLEEALSTDTQYF